The source of this TCR beta chain is a study of shared clonotypes between healthy human individuals. The germline gives CDR1 MGHRA, CDR2 YSYEKL. The J segment lost 4 bases and the V segment lost 1 base, leaving 5 bases of the junction unmatched. CDR3 length equals 16 residues. Over several immunoSEQ plates, each subset's genomic DNA was distributed in even portions. Data came from immunoSEQ multiplex PCR; TCRdb stores just in-frame clones and leaves some out. The sample lists some 2,100,000 clones, about 92% seen once, with about 1.8% in the top ten. The naive CD8 fraction comprised CD45RO-negative cells positively selected for CCR7 and excluded terminally differentiated effector memory CD45RA+ cells.

The chain couples TRBV4-1 to TRBJ2-3, with 10 nucleotides matching TRBD2. This sequence was found in a man aged 18-30 years in good health. Some clones in this sample may be carry-over from other donors' samples. The material sequenced was naive CD8+ T cells from PBMCs. CDR3 nucleotide sequence: TGCGCCAGCAGCCAAGCGACACTAGCGGGATCAGATACGCAGTATTTT. This translates into CASSQATLAGSDTQYF.